The table lists the clone carrying this T cell receptor beta chain with many counts. Its antigen is unidentified. Unique molecular identifiers were used to barcode this TCRbeta library. TCRdb called the PCR reads again in MiXCR, with one record for every CDR3 protein. The sample has 600,000 to 800,000 distinct CDR3 sequences; around 12% are singletons. The data stem from a study of T-cell reconstitution after alpha-beta-depleted transplantation in children. Study outcomes and limitations: About two months after transplant, alpha-beta T cells reportedly came from several hundred expanded graft clones. At the one-year point after transplant, T-cell counts and TCRbeta diversity were found to come mostly from T cells that had been newly produced. Certain patients had high TCRbeta diversity at day 60, and it came from recipient T cells and thymic progenitors that survived.

Trimming took off 6 bases at V and 4 bases at J, with 23 bases between the two ends. Germline V lookup: CDR1 MNHEY, CDR2 SMNVEV (reference sequence). This CDR3 has 17 amino acids. This receptor was taken from a girl aged 2 to 10 with congenital amegakaryocytic thrombocytopenia, due to receive a stem cell transplant. This specimen was PBMCs, taken before TCRalphabeta/CD19-depleted stem cell transplant. V is TRBV27 and J is TRBJ2-3; D gene ambiguous. As DNA, the CDR3 is TGTGCCAGCAGCCGGGCACCATGGGCGGAGTGGTCAGATACGCAGTATTTT. Translation: CASSRAPWAEWSDTQYF.